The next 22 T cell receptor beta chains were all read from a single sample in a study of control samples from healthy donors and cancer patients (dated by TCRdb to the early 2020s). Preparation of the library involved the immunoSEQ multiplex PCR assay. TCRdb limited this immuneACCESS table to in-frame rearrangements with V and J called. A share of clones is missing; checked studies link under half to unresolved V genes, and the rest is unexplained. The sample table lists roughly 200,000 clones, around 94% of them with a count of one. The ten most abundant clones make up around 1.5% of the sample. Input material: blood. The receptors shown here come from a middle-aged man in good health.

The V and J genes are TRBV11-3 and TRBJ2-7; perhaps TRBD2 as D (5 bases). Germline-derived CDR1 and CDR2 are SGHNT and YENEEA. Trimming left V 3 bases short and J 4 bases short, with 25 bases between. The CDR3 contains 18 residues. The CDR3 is CASSFISLVGDRDYEQYF. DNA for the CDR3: TGTGCCAGCAGCTTTATTTCACTGGTCGGGGATAGGGATTACGAGCAGTACTTC.

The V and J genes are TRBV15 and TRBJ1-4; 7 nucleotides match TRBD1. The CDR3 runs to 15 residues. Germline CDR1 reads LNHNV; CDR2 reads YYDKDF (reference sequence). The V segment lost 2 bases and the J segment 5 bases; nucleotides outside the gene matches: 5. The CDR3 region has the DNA TGTGCCACCAGCAGACCCGGACAGGAGAATGAAAAACTGTTTTTT. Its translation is CATSRPGQENEKLFF.

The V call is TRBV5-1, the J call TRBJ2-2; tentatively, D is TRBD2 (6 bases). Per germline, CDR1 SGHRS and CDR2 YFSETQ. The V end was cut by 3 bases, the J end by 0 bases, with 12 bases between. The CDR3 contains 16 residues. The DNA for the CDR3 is TGCGCCAGCAGCTCTCGGGGACTCTCGAACACCGGGGAGCTGTTTTTT. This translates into CASSSRGLSNTGELFF.

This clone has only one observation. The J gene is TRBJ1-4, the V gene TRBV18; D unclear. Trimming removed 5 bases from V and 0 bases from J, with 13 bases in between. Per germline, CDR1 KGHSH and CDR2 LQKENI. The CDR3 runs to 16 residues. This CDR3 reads CASSVNTAATNEKLFF. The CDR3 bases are TGTGCCAGCTCAGTCAACACAGCCGCAACTAATGAAAAACTGTTTTTT.

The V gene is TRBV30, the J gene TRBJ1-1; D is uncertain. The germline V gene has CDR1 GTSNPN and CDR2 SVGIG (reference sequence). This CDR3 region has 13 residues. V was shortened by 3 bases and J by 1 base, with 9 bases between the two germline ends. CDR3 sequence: CAWSVGPNTEAFF. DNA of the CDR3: TGTGCCTGGAGCGTCGGACCGAACACTGAAGCTTTCTTT. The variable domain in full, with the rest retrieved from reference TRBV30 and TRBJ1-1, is SQTIHQWPATLVQPVGSPLSLECTVEGTSNPNLYWYRQAAGRGLQLLFYSVGIGQISSEVPQNLSASRPQDRQFILSSKKLLLSDSGFYLCAWSVGPNTEAFFGQGTRLTVV.

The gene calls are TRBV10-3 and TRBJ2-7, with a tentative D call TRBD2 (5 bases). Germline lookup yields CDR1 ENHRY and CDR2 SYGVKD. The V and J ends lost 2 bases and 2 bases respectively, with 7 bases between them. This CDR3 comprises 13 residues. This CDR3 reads CAISEGLTYEQYF. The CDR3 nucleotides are TGTGCCATCAGTGAGGGACTCACCTACGAGCAGTACTTC.

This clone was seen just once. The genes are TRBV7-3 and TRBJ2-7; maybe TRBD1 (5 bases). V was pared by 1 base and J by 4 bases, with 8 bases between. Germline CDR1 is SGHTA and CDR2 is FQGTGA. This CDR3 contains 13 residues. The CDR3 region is CASSLSPGYEQYF. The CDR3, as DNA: TGTGCCAGCAGCTTAAGTCCAGGGTACGAGCAGTACTTC.

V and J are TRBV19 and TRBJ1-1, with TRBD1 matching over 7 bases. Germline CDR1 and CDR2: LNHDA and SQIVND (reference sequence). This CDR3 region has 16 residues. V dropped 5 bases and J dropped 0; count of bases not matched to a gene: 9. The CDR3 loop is CASSPRTGRLNTEAFF. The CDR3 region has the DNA TGTGCCAGTAGTCCGAGGACAGGTAGATTGAACACTGAAGCTTTCTTT.

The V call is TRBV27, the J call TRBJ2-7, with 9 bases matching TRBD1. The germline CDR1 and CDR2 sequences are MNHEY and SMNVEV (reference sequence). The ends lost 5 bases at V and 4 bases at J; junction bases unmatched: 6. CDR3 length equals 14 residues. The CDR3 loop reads CASSGGQGRYEQYF. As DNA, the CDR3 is TGTGCCAGCAGTGGGGGACAGGGTCGATACGAGCAGTACTTC.

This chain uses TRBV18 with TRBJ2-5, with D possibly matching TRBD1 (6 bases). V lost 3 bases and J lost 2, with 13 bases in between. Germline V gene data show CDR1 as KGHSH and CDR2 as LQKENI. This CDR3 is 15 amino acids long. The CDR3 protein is CASSPVQGSQETQYF. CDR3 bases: TGTGCCAGCTCACCTGTCCAGGGGTCACAAGAGACCCAGTACTTC.

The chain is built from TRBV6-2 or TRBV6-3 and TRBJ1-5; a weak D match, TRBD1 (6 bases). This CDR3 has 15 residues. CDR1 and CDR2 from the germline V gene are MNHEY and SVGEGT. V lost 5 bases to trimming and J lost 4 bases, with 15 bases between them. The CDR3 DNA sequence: TGTGCCAGCAGTGTACAGGGTTCTTGGAATCAGCCCCAGCATTTT. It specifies CASSVQGSWNQPQHF.

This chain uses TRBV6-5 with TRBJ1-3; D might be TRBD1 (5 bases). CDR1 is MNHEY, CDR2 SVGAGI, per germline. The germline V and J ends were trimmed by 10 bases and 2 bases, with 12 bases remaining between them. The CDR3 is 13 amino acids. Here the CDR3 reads CATLGTTGNTIYF. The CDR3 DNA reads TGTGCCACCCTGGGGACTACTGGAAACACCATATATTTT.

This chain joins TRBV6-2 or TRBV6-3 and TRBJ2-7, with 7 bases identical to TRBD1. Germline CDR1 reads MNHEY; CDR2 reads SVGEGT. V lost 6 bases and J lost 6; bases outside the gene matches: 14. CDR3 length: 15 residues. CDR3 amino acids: CASSLRTGSSGEQYF. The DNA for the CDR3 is TGTGCCAGCAGCCTACGGACAGGATCATCTGGCGAGCAGTACTTC.

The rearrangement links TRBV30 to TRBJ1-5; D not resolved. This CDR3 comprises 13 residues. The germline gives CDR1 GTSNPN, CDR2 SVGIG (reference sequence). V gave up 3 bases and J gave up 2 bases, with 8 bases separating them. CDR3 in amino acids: CAWSTVGNQPQHF. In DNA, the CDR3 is TGTGCCTGGAGCACCGTTGGCAATCAGCCCCAGCATTTT.

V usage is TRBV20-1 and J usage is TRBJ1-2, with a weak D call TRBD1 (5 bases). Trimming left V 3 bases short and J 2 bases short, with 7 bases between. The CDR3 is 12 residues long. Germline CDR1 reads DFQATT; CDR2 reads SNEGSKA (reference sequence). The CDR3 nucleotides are TGCAGTGCTAGTTGGGGGAACTATGGCTACACCTTC. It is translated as CSASWGNYGYTF.

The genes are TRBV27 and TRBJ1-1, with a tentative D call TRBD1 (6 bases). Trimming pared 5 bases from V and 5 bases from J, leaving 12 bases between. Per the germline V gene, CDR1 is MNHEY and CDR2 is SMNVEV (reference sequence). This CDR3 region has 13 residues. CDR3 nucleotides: TGTGCCAGCAGTCCAGGGGTGTGGACTGAAGCTTTCTTT. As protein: CASSPGVWTEAFF.

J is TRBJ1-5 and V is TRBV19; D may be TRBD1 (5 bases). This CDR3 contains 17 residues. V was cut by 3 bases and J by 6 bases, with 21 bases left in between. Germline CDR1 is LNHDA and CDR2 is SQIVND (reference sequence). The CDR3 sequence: CASSISLRGYAGQPQHF. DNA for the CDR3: TGTGCCAGTAGTATTAGCCTGAGGGGATACGCGGGTCAGCCCCAGCATTTT.

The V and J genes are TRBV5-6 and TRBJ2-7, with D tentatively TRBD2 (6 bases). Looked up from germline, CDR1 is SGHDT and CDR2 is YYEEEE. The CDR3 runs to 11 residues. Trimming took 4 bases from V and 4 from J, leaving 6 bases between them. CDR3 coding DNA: TGTGCCAGCAGCCGGGGGTACGAGCAGTACGTC. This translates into CASSRGYEQYV.

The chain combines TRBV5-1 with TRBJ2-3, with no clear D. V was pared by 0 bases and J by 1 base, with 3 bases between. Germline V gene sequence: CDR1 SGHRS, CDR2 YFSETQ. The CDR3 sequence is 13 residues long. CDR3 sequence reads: CASSLVGTDTQYF. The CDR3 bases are TGCGCCAGCAGCTTGGTGGGCACAGATACGCAGTATTTT.

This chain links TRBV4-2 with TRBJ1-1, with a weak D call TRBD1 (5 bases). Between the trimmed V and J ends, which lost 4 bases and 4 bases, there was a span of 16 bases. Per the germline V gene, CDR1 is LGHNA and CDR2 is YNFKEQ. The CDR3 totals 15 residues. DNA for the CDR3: TGTGCCAGCAGCCCCACTAAGACAGATCTCACTGAAGCTTTCTTT. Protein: CASSPTKTDLTEAFF.

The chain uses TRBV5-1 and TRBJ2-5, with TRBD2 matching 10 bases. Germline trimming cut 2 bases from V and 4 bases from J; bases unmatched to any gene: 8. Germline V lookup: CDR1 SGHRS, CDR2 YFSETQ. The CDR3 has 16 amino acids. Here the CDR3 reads CASSLQSGGAPETQYF. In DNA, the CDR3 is TGCGCCAGCAGCTTACAAAGCGGGGGGGCGCCAGAGACCCAGTACTTC.

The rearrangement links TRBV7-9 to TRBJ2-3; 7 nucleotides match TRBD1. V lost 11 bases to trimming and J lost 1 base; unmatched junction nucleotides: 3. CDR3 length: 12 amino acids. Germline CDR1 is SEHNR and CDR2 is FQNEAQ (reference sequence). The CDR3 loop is CAGDRGTDTQYF. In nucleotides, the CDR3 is TGTGCCGGAGACAGGGGCACAGATACGCAGTATTTT.